The clone carrying this T cell receptor beta chain appeared once. This sample is part of a study of blood T cell repertoires in COVID-19. As for the study in general: Spain, Italy and the United States supplied samples that represented acute and convalescent COVID-19. In each case, the material was cDNA or gDNA derived from T cells, B-cell-depleted T cells, or PBMCs.

In the original processing: Researchers report that nucleated cell counts were estimated from reference gene primer amplification. Assay: immunoSEQ multiplex PCR; the TCRdb copy retains only in-frame clones and omits some. For V, J and clone size, that table is used; D and trimming come from the DNA. In the table there are roughly 220,000 clones, more than 75% of which are singletons. Germline-derived CDR1 and CDR2 are SGHAT and FQNNGV. The CDR3 is made up of 15 amino acids. Unmatched junction bases numbered 4, after V lost 2 bases and J lost 7 bases. Source material: peripheral blood. The clonotype originates from a man older than 75 with acute or convalescent COVID-19. The chain joins TRBV11-2 to TRBJ2-1, with TRBD2 identical over 11 bases. The CDR3 protein is CASSLLAGGINEQFF. DNA for the CDR3: TGTGCCAGCAGCTTACTAGCGGGAGGAATAAATGAGCAGTTCTTC.